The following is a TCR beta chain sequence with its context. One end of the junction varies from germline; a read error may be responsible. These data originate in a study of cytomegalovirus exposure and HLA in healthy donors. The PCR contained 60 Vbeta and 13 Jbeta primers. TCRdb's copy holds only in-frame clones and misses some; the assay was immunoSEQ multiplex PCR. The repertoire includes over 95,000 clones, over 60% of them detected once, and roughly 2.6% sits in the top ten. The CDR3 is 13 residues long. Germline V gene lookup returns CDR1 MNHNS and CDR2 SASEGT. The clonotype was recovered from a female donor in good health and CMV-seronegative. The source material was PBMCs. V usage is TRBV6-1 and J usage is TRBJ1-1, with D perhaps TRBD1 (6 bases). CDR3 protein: CASRDSGTFERIF. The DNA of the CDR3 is TGTGCCAGCAGGGACAGCGGAACCTTTGAACGGATCTTT.